These 9 T cell receptor beta chains originate from one sample sequenced in a study of CD8+CD57+ T cells in acquired aplastic anemia. CD8+CD57+ cell expansion, shown by flow cytometry, had occurred in the patients selected for sequencing. Profiling that covered TCR beta VDJ and CDR3 relied on genomic DNA as its template. TCRdb re-called the reads with MiXCR, one entry per CDR3 protein. The sample has a few hundred thousand distinct CDR3 sequences; about half are singletons. Sequences were obtained from sorted CD4+, CD8+, or CD8+CD57+ T cells (not recorded which) from PBMCs. Receptors were obtained from a human donor with aplastic anemia.

This chain connects TRBV9 to TRBJ2-3; no reliable D call. Trimming removed 4 bases from V and 4 bases from J, with 10 bases in between. The CDR3 length is 13 residues. Germline V lookup: CDR1 SGDLS, CDR2 YYNGEE. The CDR3 DNA sequence: TGTGCCAGCAGCTCCGGTGTTCCAGATACGCAGTATTTT. Translated, it gives CASSSGVPDTQYF.

This clonotype turned up a few times. This chain uses TRBV27 with TRBJ2-5; D assignment may be TRBD1 or TRBD2 (5 bases each). CDR3 length equals 15 residues. The ends were cut back, 4 bases at V and 2 bases at J, with 14 bases in the middle. Germline V gene sequence: CDR1 MNHEY, CDR2 SMNVEV (reference sequence). The CDR3 loop is CASSWGRGRQETQYF. DNA for the CDR3: TGTGCCAGCAGTTGGGGTCGGGGCCGACAAGAGACCCAGTACTTC.

This clonotype was detected many times. The chain employs TRBV5-6 and TRBJ2-1; D may be TRBD1 or TRBD2 (5 bases each). V was trimmed by 0 bases and J by 10 bases, leaving 8 bases between them. The CDR3 is made up of 12 amino acids. The germline V gene encodes CDR1 SGHDT and CDR2 YYEEEE. The CDR3 reads CASSLARGEQFF. CDR3 bases: TGTGCCAGCAGCTTGGCCCGGGGCGAGCAGTTCTTC.

This clonotype was recorded a few times. This chain joins TRBV9 and TRBJ2-5; 8 nucleotides line up with TRBD1. V was clipped by 0 bases and J by 3 bases; unmatched bases: 7. This CDR3 region has 16 residues. Germline CDR1 and CDR2: SGDLS and YYNGEE. CDR3 nucleotides: TGTGCCAGCAGCGTAGGTACAGGGGGACCCGAAGAGACCCAGTACTTC. It is translated as CASSVGTGGPEETQYF.

CDR3 nucleotides: TGTGCCAGCAGCGTAGAACTAGCGGGGGGCTCCAGGGAGCTGTTTTTT. Protein product: CASSVELAGGSRELFF. The V gene is TRBV9, the J gene TRBJ2-2; 12 nucleotides line up with TRBD2. The germline gives CDR1 SGDLS, CDR2 YYNGEE. Germline trimming cut 0 bases from V and 9 bases from J; bases unmatched to any gene: 6. This CDR3 region has 16 residues.

This clonotype came up many times. The chain employs TRBV10-3 and TRBJ1-4; D call uncertain. V gave up 0 bases and J gave up 11 bases, with 10 bases separating them. Germline loops: CDR1 ENHRY, CDR2 SYGVKD. This CDR3 contains 13 residues. The CDR3 nucleotides are TGTGCCATCAGTGAGTCGGAGAATGTCAAACTGTTTTTT. Its protein is CAISESENVKLFF.

Remarks on this clonotype: A much larger clone lies a single base off, so this may be a read error. Given the absence of the conserved phenylalanine or tryptophan at the CDR3 end, a read error is likely. The chain joins TRBV19 to TRBJ1-4; the D is unclear. Per the germline V gene, CDR1 is LNHDA and CDR2 is SQIVND (reference sequence). Trimming took 4 bases from V and 0 from J, leaving 9 bases between them. There are 15 residues in the CDR3. In DNA form, the CDR3 reads TGTGCCAGTAGTAAAGACGGATCAACTAATGAAAAACTGTTTCTT. Residues: CASSKDGSTNEKLFL.

With respect to this clonotype: A read error is possible here, since a much larger clone lies one base away. The chain is built from TRBV5-6 and TRBJ2-5, with D possibly matching TRBD1 (6 bases). The J call is in doubt because the DNA end fits TRBJ2-7 better. The CDR3 is 14 amino acids. Germline CDR1 SGHDT, CDR2 YYEEEE. The CDR3 spells CASSQTRGSYEQYF. For the CDR3, the DNA is TGTGCCAGCAGCCAAACCAGGGGATCCTACGAGCAGTACTTC.

V usage is TRBV27 and J usage is TRBJ2-5; D is possibly TRBD2 (6 bases). Between the trimmed V and J ends, which lost 6 bases and 7 bases, there was a span of 9 bases. Germline values: CDR1 MNHEY, CDR2 SMNVEV (reference sequence). This CDR3 comprises 11 residues. CDR3: CASRGGGTQYF. CDR3 sequence (DNA): TGTGCCAGCAGGGGGGGTGGGACCCAGTACTTC.